These T cell receptor beta chains were read from a single sample in a study of CD4 T cells in relation to SARS-CoV-2 and coronaviruses. The repertoire was sequenced with immunoSEQ multiplex PCR; TCRdb's copy has only in-frame clones and lacks some. The table has 60,000 or so clones, about 94% seen once. The material sequenced was naive CD4+ T cells from PBMCs. These receptors were obtained from a human donor in good health. The CDR3 runs from the conserved cysteine through the conserved F or W. The D gene is left open where the match is weak. Not every row has a clone size; where given, it reads once, few, many or a size class.

J,V,D,size,DNA,CDR3
TRBJ2-4,TRBV28,NA,NA,TGTGCCAGCAGTTCCCGTCGTGGAAACATTCAGTACTTC,CASSSRRGNIQYF
TRBJ2-7,TRBV28,TRBD1,NA,TGTGCCAGCAGTATCCCTGGGACAGGGGAGGTCGAGCAGTACTTC,CASSIPGTGEVEQYF
TRBJ2-5,TRBV5-1,NA,NA,TGCGCCAGCAGCTTGGCCCAGGGGAGTGAGACCCAGTACTTC,CASSLAQGSETQYF
TRBJ2-7,TRBV5-1,TRBD1,NA,TGCGCCAGCAGTGATGAGGGGGCATACGAGCAGTACTTC,CASSDEGAYEQYF
TRBJ1-4,TRBV7-2,NA,NA,TGTGCCAGCAGCTTTAACAGCAGGGGTTATAATGAAAAACTGTTTTTT,CASSFNSRGYNEKLFF
TRBJ2-2,TRBV6-5,NA,NA,TGTGCCAGCAACGACAGGCCGGCGAACACCGGGGAGCTGTTTTTT,CASNDRPANTGELFF
TRBJ2-5,TRBV27,TRBD2,once,TGTGCCAGCAGGGGGACTAGCGTCGGGGAGACCCAGTACTTC,CASRGTSVGETQYF
TRBJ2-1,TRBV5-4,NA,NA,TGTGCCCGCTCCGGGTTGTATGAGCAGTTCTTC,CARSGLYEQFF
TRBJ2-3,TRBV5-1,TRBD1,NA,TGCGCCAGCAGCCCCATACAGGGGTCCCCAGATACGCAGTATTTT,CASSPIQGSPDTQYF
TRBJ2-3,TRBV7-7,TRBD2,NA,TGTGCCAGCAGCGCCACTAGCGGGAGCACAGATACGCAGTATTTT,CASSATSGSTDTQYF
TRBJ2-2,TRBV9,NA,once,TGTGCCAGCAGCGTAATGTCGGCGCAACTGAACACCGGGGAGCTGTTTTTT,CASSVMSAQLNTGELFF
TRBJ2-5,TRBV7-2,NA,once,TGTGCCAGCAGCTTAGGCCCACAAGAGACCCAGTACTTC,CASSLGPQETQYF
TRBJ2-2,TRBV30,TRBD2,NA,TGTGCCTGGAGTGTACTTCGGGGGAGGGTGAACGGGGAGCTGTTTTTT,CAWSVLRGRVNGELFF
TRBJ1-5,TRBV18,NA,NA,TGTGCCAGCTCACCTAGTACACAGGATAGCAATCAGCCCCAGCATTTT,CASSPSTQDSNQPQHF
TRBJ2-7,TRBV10-1,NA,NA,TGCGCCAGCAGTCCCGGGGGCTCCTACGAGCAGTACTTC,CASSPGGSYEQYF
TRBJ1-2,TRBV6-2/TRBV6-3,NA,NA,TGTGCCAGCAGTTTGGACAGCTATGGCTACACCTTC,CASSLDSYGYTF
TRBJ1-5,TRBV24-1,TRBD1,few,TGTGCCACCAGTGATGGACAGGGGAGTCAGCCCCAGCATTTT,CATSDGQGSQPQHF
TRBJ1-1,TRBV28,NA,NA,TGTGCCAGCAGTTTGCAACCAGTGTACACTGAAGCTTTCTTT,CASSLQPVYTEAFF
TRBJ2-7,TRBV27,NA,NA,TGTGCCAGCAGTTTATCCAGGGGAAGCTCCTACGAGCAGTACTTC,CASSLSRGSSYEQYF
TRBJ2-3,TRBV5-1,TRBD1,NA,TGCGCCAGCAGCTTAATGGACAGGGGTACGACAGATACGCAGTATTTT,CASSLMDRGTTDTQYF
TRBJ2-1,TRBV28,TRBD2,NA,TGTGCCATCGAAATAGACCATGGACTAGCGGGAATTATGGGGGTTGAGCAGTTCTTC,CAIEIDHGLAGIMGVEQFF
TRBJ2-1,TRBV7-3,TRBD2,NA,TGTGCCAGCAGCTTTGTGACTAGCGGTGAGCAGTTCTTC,CASSFVTSGEQFF
TRBJ2-7,TRBV7-9,TRBD1,NA,TGTGCCAGCAGCTTAGAAGGACAGGGTATCGAGCAGTACTTC,CASSLEGQGIEQYF
TRBJ1-6,TRBV6-1,NA,NA,TGTGCCAGCGGGCGGCGGAATTCACCCCTCCACTTT,CASGRRNSPLHF
TRBJ2-5,TRBV29-1,NA,NA,TGCAGCGTTGGTGTCGACGGGATATCAAGGGCCGAGACCCAGTACTTC,CSVGVDGISRAETQYF
TRBJ2-7,TRBV28,NA,NA,TGTGCCAGCAGCACCACCAACTCCTACGAGCAGTACTTC,CASSTTNSYEQYF
TRBJ2-3,TRBV7-9,NA,once,TGTGCCAGCAGCTCCGGGGTGGATACGCAGTATTTT,CASSSGVDTQYF
TRBJ2-3,TRBV7-2,NA,NA,TGTGCCAGCAGCTTACGTAGTAGCACAGATACGCAGTATTTT,CASSLRSSTDTQYF
TRBJ1-4,TRBV6-5,NA,NA,TGTGCCAGCAGCGGGGCAGGGGTGGGTGAAAAACTGTTTTTT,CASSGAGVGEKLFF